Here is one T cell receptor beta chain with its context. Its cognate antigen is unknown. The data were obtained in a study of PD-1 blockade in classical Hodgkin lymphoma. The CDR3 consists of 14 residues. Germline V gene lookup returns CDR1 SNHLY and CDR2 FYNNEI. Trimming at V came to 4 bases and at J to 0 bases, leaving 2 bases not matched to a gene. General observations from the study: Exclusion covered patients beginning nivolumab under 1 year post-ASCT. TCR diversity in CD4+, not CD8+, cells rose significantly by C4D1.

Time point indicated: cycle 4 day 1 (C4D1), after 5 to 7 weeks of nivolumab. Relapse was seen in all patients after autologous stem cell transplantation, and brentuximab vedotin exposure was variable. Data came from immunoSEQ multiplex PCR; TCRdb stores just in-frame clones and leaves some out. The profile shows fewer than 95,000 clones, 83% of them singletons. The clonotype originates from a human donor with classical Hodgkin lymphoma. Sample: peripheral blood mononuclear cells (PBMCs), taken before the fourth cycle of nivolumab. The chain links TRBV2 to TRBJ1-1; 7 positions match TRBD1. CDR3 nucleotide sequence: TGTGCCAGCAGTGCCGACAGGGTGAACACTGAAGCTTTCTTT. This codes for CASSADRVNTEAFF.